This T cell receptor beta chain was sequenced during a study of shared clonotypes between healthy human individuals. Germline lookup yields CDR1 MNHEY and CDR2 SMNVEV (reference sequence). Trimming removed 2 bases at V and 6 bases at J, with 11 bases between. CDR3 length equals 13 residues. Naive CD8 cells lacked CD45RO, underwent positive selection for CCR7 and left out terminally differentiated effector memory CD45RA+ cells. Here immunoSEQ multiplex PCR was the method, and the copy in TCRdb shows in-frame clones only, minus some. The data hold about 600,000 clones, with roughly 96% observed a single time. For this clone: Antigen unknown.

Findings of the study overall: When compared with the clonotypes that were shared by all four sorted-subset donors, the non-shared clonotypes turned out to have lower generation probabilities. In general, naive subsets displayed greater estimated richness than memory subsets did.

What was sequenced was naive CD8+ T cells sorted from blood. The receptor's source is a woman in her thirties in good health. V and J are TRBV27 and TRBJ2-7; possibly TRBD2 for D (6 bases). The CDR3 region is CASSLRGGFEQYF. The CDR3 region has the DNA TGTGCCAGCAGTTTACGCGGAGGGTTCGAGCAGTACTTC.